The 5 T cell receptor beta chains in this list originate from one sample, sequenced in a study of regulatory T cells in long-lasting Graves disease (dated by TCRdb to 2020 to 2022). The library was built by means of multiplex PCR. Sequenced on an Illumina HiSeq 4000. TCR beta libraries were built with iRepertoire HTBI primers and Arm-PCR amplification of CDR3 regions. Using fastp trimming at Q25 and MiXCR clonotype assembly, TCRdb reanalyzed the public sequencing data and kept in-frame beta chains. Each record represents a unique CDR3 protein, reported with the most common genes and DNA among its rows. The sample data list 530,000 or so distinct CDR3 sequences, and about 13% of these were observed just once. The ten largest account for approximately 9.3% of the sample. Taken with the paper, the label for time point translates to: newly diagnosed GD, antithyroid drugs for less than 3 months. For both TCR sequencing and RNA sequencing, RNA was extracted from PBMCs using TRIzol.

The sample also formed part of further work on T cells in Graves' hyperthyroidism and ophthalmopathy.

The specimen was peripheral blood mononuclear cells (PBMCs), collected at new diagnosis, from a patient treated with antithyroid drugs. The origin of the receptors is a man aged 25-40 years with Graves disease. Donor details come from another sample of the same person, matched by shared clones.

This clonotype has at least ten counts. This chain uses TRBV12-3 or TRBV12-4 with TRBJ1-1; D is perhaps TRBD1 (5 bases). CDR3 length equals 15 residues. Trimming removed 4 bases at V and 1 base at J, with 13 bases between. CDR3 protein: CASSSAGMRNTEAFF. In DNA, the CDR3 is TGTGCCAGCAGTTCGGCAGGGATGAGGAACACTGAAGCTTTCTTT.

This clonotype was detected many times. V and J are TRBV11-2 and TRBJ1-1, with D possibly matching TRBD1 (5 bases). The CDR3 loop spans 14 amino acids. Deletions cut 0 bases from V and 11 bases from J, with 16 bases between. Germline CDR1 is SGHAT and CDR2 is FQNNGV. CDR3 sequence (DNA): TGTGCCAGCAGCTTAGATCGGGACGGGAGGATGGCTTTCTTT. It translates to CASSLDRDGRMAFF.

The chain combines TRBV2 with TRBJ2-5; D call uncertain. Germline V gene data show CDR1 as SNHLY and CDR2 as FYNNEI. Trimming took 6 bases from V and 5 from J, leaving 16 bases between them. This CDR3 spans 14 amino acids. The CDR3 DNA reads TGTGCCAGCAGCCAAGATGGGTCCAGGGAGACCCAGTACTTC. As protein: CASSQDGSRETQYF. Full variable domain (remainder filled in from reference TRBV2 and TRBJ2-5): EPEVTQTPSHQVTQMGQEVILRCVPISNHLYFYWYRQILGQKVEFLVSFYNNEISEKSEIFDDQFSVERPDGSNFTLKIRSTKLEDSAMYFCASSQDGSRETQYFGPGTRLLVL.

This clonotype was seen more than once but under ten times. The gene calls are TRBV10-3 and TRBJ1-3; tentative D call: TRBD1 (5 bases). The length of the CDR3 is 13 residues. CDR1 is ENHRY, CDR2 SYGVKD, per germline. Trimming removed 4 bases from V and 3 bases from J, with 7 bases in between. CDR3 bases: TGTGCCATCAGTGGCAGGGATGGAAACACCATATATTTT. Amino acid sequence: CAISGRDGNTIYF.

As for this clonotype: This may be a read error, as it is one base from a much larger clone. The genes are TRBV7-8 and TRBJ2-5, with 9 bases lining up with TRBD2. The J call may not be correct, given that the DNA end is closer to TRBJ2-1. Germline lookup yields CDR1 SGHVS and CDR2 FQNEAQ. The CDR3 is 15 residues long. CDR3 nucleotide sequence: TGTGCCAGCAGCTTAAGTAAGCGGGAGGACAATGGGCAGTTCTTC. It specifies CASSLSKREDNGQFF.